This T cell receptor beta chain was sequenced during a study of blood T cell repertoires in COVID-19. V lost 5 bases to trimming and J lost 2 bases; unmatched junction nucleotides: 7. Per the germline V gene, CDR1 is SGHTA and CDR2 is FQGNSA. This CDR3 has 15 residues. Sequenced by immunoSEQ multiplex PCR; TCRdb stores in-frame clones only, minus some. The data show 150,000 to 200,000 clones, roughly 81% seen once. The chain uses TRBV7-2 and TRBJ2-7; TRBD2 matches at 9 bases. The sequenced material came from peripheral blood. This TCR came from a woman of 80 years or more with COVID-19, enrolled during active disease. DNA for the CDR3: TGTGCCAGCAGCACCTCTAGCGGGGCTGCCTACGAGCAGTACTTC. The encoded protein is CASSTSSGAAYEQYF.